This T cell receptor (beta chain) was observed in a study of T cell repertoires in cytomegalovirus infection. As for the study in general: CMV epitopes in the study were HLA-C-restricted (recently identified) and HLA-B-restricted (well studied). Public signatures in TCR beta pointed to CMV infection and matching HLA type. Study results and caveats: The ex vivo response was dominated by HLA-C-restricted CMV-specific TCR beta clonotypes.

The sample holds a few counts of this clonotype. As yet, its antigen is unknown. Via MiXCR, TCRdb re-called the reads, giving one row per CDR3 protein. Among hundreds of thousands of distinct CDR3 sequences, about 33% were seen once, and the ten largest hold 15% to 20%. This material consisted of cultured PBMCs, taken from culture after CMV antigen stimulation. The origin of this receptor is a human donor in good health (CMV status not recorded). Some clones in this sample may be carry-over from other donors' samples.

CDR3 coding DNA: TGTGCCAGCAGTTCCCCAACTAGCGGGGGGCTTACCTACGAGCAGTACTTC. It codes for CASSSPTSGGLTYEQYF. The chain joins TRBV6-2 or TRBV6-3 to TRBJ2-7, with 12 bases that match TRBD2. The CDR3 consists of 17 residues. Trimming took 4 bases from V and 2 from J; bases not matched to a gene: 9. CDR1 and CDR2 from the germline V gene are MNHEY and SVGEGT.